A selection of T cell receptor beta chains follows, all from one sample in a study of T cells after yellow fever vaccination. Each CDR3 protein gets one entry after TCRdb re-called the 5' RACE reads with MiXCR. This table has about 340,000 distinct CDR3 sequences, about 4% appearing once. The sequencing here drew on PBMCs, taken 5 days after the yellow fever booster vaccination. The receptor source for this set is a man between 18 and 29 years old who received the YFV17D yellow fever vaccine. Both conserved end residues are part of each CDR3. The D gene is left open where the match is weak. Size values are once, few and many counts, or a class for expanded clones, and some rows have none.

size	J	D	V	DNA	CDR3
.	TRBJ2-2	TRBD2	TRBV4-1	TGCGCCAGCAGCCAAGATGGAGGGCGGGGGGGCTACACCGGGGAGCTGTTTTTT	CASSQDGGRGGYTGELFF
.	TRBJ2-1	.	TRBV2	TGTGCCAGCAGTGGAAAGGGGCCCCTAAATGAGCAGTTCTTC	CASSGKGPLNEQFF
many	TRBJ2-7	.	TRBV7-2	TGTGCCAGTAAGATGCAGGGTTTAACCTACGAGCAGTACTTC	CASKMQGLTYEQYF
.	TRBJ2-5	TRBD2	TRBV4-1	TGCGCCAGCAGCCAAGTGGGGGGACTAGCGGGGGAGACCCAGTACTTC	CASSQVGGLAGETQYF
.	TRBJ1-6	.	TRBV6-5	TGTGCCAGCAGTTCGACAGTTTCACCCCTCCACTTT	CASSSTVSPLHF
.	TRBJ2-1	TRBD2	TRBV5-1	TGCGCCAGCACTAGCGGGGGGTTCAATGAGCAGTTCTTC	CASTSGGFNEQFF
many	TRBJ1-3	.	TRBV12-3/TRBV12-4	TGTGCCAGCAGTGGGGCGCGCTCTGGAAACACCATATATTTT	CASSGARSGNTIYF
few	TRBJ2-6	.	TRBV3-1	TGTGCCAGCAGCCAGATCAATGCCGGGGCCAACGTCCTGACTTTC	CASSQINAGANVLTF
.	TRBJ2-1	TRBD2	TRBV18	TGTGCCAGCTCACCATTGGCTAGCGGGGGGAATGAGCAGTTCTTC	CASSPLASGGNEQFF
many	TRBJ2-2	.	TRBV6-5	TGTGCCAGCAGTTACTCTCCGAGGGTTATTACCGGGGAGCTGTTTTTT	CASSYSPRVITGELFF
many	TRBJ2-5	.	TRBV7-6	TGTGCCAGCAGCGCGGGACAGAAAGAGACCCAGTACTTC	CASSAGQKETQYF
few	TRBJ1-5	.	TRBV5-6	TGTGCCAGCAGCACTGGGACGGAGAATCAGCCCCAGCATTTT	CASSTGTENQPQHF
few	TRBJ2-5	.	TRBV2	TGTGCCAGCAGTGATCTCGAGACCCAGTACTTC	CASSDLETQYF
few	TRBJ1-1	TRBD1	TRBV3-1	TGTGCCAGCAGCGAGACAGGGGGCGTCACTGAAGCTTTCTTT	CASSETGGVTEAFF
many	TRBJ2-7	.	TRBV4-3	TGCGCCAGCAGCCAAGGGTGGGACTCCTACGAGCAGTACTTC	CASSQGWDSYEQYF
few	TRBJ1-1	.	TRBV2	TGTGCCAGCAGTGGTGCGACGGCCAACACTGAAGCTTTCTTT	CASSGATANTEAFF
few	TRBJ2-2	TRBD1	TRBV7-9	TGTGCCAGCAGCCCTTTACCCGGGACAGGGGGCACCGGGGAGCTGTTTTTT	CASSPLPGTGGTGELFF
many	TRBJ1-5	.	TRBV20-1	TGCAGTGCTAGAGATCGGACAGGCAATCAGCCCCAGCATTTT	CSARDRTGNQPQHF
few	TRBJ1-2	.	TRBV7-9	TGTGCCAGCAGACCGACAGGTCTGGCGCGTGGCTACACCTTC	CASRPTGLARGYTF
.	TRBJ2-5	.	TRBV7-9	TGTGCCAGCAGCTCGTTATACAGAGAGACCCAGTACTTC	CASSSLYRETQYF
.	TRBJ1-2	.	TRBV6-5	TGTGCCAGCAGCCCGCTGCTTGATGCATATGGCTACACCTTC	CASSPLLDAYGYTF
few	TRBJ1-1	TRBD1	TRBV20-1	TGCAGTGCTAGAGATGGGGCAGGGGGACTTGCTTTCTTT	CSARDGAGGLAFF
few	TRBJ1-2	.	TRBV25-1	TGTGCCAGCAGTGTTTTGGGGGAGATGGGCTACACCTTC	CASSVLGEMGYTF
many	TRBJ2-5	TRBD2	TRBV6-2/TRBV6-3	TGTGCCAGCAGTTGGGGAGCGGGGGGGATACAAGAGACCCAGTACTTC	CASSWGAGGIQETQYF
few	TRBJ2-1	.	TRBV10-3	TGTGCCATCGGGGGTGCCCCCTACAATGAGCAGTTCTTC	CAIGGAPYNEQFF
few	TRBJ1-5	.	TRBV5-6	TGTGCCAGCTCGCGGGGGTTCTTTCAGCCCCAGCATTTT	CASSRGFFQPQHF
many	TRBJ1-1	TRBD1	TRBV5-1	TGCGCCAGCAGAACCGACAGGGGCGGCACTGAAGCTTTCTTT	CASRTDRGGTEAFF
many	TRBJ1-3	.	TRBV4-2	TGTGCCAGCAGCCCCGATGAGTGGCAGTCTGGAAACACCATATATTTT	CASSPDEWQSGNTIYF
.	TRBJ2-5	TRBD1	TRBV5-1	TGCGCCAGCAGCAGCCGGGACAGGCGGAGCCAAGAGACCCAGTACTTC	CASSSRDRRSQETQYF
many	TRBJ2-3	.	TRBV12-3/TRBV12-4	TGTGCCAGCAGTAAAAGCCGGTACACAGATACGCAGTATTTT	CASSKSRYTDTQYF
few	TRBJ2-3	TRBD2	TRBV4-2	TGTGCCAGCAGCCAGGAAGAAGCGGGGGGCGCAGATACGCAGTATTTT	CASSQEEAGGADTQYF